What follows are 30 T cell receptor beta chains derived from one specimen sequenced in a study of neurological immune-mediated disorders. In TCRdb, the 5' RACE reads were re-called with MiXCR into one record per CDR3 protein. The sample gives approximately 80,000 distinct CDR3 sequences, about 4.5% of which show up once; 5% to 6% is in the top ten. Time point of the sample: longitudinal time-point 3. Sample: PBMCs. The receptors shown here come from a woman aged 55 to 70 with multiple sclerosis.

This clonotype was counted many times. The chain combines TRBV3-1 with TRBJ2-3; unclear D gene. The CDR3 totals 15 residues. Germline values: CDR1 LGHDT, CDR2 YNNKEL (reference sequence). The V and J ends lost 1 base and 2 bases respectively, with 10 bases between them. The CDR3 DNA sequence: TGTGCCAGCAGCCAAGGAGAACAACCCACAGATACGCAGTATTTT. It encodes CASSQGEQPTDTQYF.

This clonotype was observed at least ten times. The chain uses TRBV15 and TRBJ2-2, with D tentatively TRBD2 (5 bases). Trimming cost V 0 bases and J 3 bases, with 11 bases left between them. Germline V gene sequence: CDR1 LNHNV, CDR2 YYDKDF (reference sequence). The CDR3 sequence is 16 residues long. CDR3 region: CATSRDGLGDTGELFF. CDR3 bases: TGTGCCACCAGCAGAGATGGACTGGGAGACACCGGGGAGCTGTTTTTT.

This clonotype has ten or more counts. The chain uses TRBV20-1 and TRBJ2-7, with TRBD1 matching over 7 bases. V shed 6 bases and J 3 bases; nucleotides not matched to a gene: 8. The CDR3 contains 13 residues. CDR1 DFQATT and CDR2 SNEGSKA come from the germline V gene (reference sequence). CDR3 sequence reads: CSAEGQRIYEQYF. CDR3 nucleotides: TGCAGTGCCGAGGGACAGCGGATCTACGAGCAGTACTTC.

This clonotype was found many times. V and J are TRBV5-6 and TRBJ2-7; 8 positions agree with TRBD1. The CDR3 extends over 15 amino acids. Germline loops: CDR1 SGHDT, CDR2 YYEEEE. Losses at the gene ends were 4 bases for V and 3 bases for J; bases not matched to a gene: 9. The CDR3 region has the DNA TGTGCCAGCAGCCCCCCGACCGGGACAGGCTACGAGCAGTACTTC. It specifies CASSPPTGTGYEQYF.

There are many counts of this clonotype. This chain connects TRBV5-1 to TRBJ1-6; D is unclear. This CDR3 spans 11 amino acids. Trimming removed 0 bases at V and 15 bases at J, with 7 bases between. CDR1 is SGHRS, CDR2 YFSETQ, per germline. This CDR3 is CASSLGQNLHF. DNA for the CDR3: TGCGCCAGCAGCTTGGGTCAGAACCTCCACTTT.

The genes are TRBV7-2 and TRBJ2-2, with D possibly TRBD1 on 6 matching bases. CDR1 is SGHTA and CDR2 is FQGNSA in the germline V gene. This CDR3 has 16 residues. The V gene lost 5 bases and the J gene lost 4 bases, with 17 bases spanning the gap. The CDR3 region has the DNA TGTGCCAGCAGCACCCCCTCAGGGGCAGTCACCGGGGAGCTGTTTTTT. Translation: CASSTPSGAVTGELFF.

In this sample, this clonotype turned up many times. CDR3 sequence (DNA): TGTGCCAGCAGCGTCCAACTAGCGGGCACAGATACGCAGTATTTT. Protein: CASSVQLAGTDTQYF. The V gene is TRBV9, the J gene TRBJ2-3, with 8 bases that match TRBD2. The CDR3 covers 15 residues. V lost 2 bases and J lost 1; bases outside the gene matches: 3. The V gene's germline CDR1 is SGDLS and CDR2 YYNGEE.

This clonotype was picked up many times. This chain joins TRBV15 and TRBJ2-1; D is uncertain. This CDR3 has 17 residues. Germline CDR1 is LNHNV and CDR2 is YYDKDF (reference sequence). The V end lost 2 bases, the J end lost 6 bases, and 20 bases lay between the germline ends. CDR3 coding DNA: TGTGCCACCAGCAGAACGCGTAGGCAGTTCGCCCTCAATGAGCAGTTCTTC. Its translation is CATSRTRRQFALNEQFF.

The chain uses TRBV15 and TRBJ1-4; weak D call: TRBD1 (6 bases). Germline values: CDR1 LNHNV, CDR2 YYDKDF (reference sequence). Deletions cut 1 base from V and 7 bases from J, with 25 bases between. There are 19 residues in the CDR3. The CDR3 loop reads CATSRVGRGLRGSGEKLFF. CDR3 DNA: TGTGCCACCAGCAGAGTTGGGCGGGGCCTCAGGGGTTCGGGTGAAAAACTGTTTTTT.

This clonotype was picked up many times. The CDR3: CSASGGTGGYTF. The CDR3 DNA is TGCAGTGCCAGCGGAGGGACGGGCGGCTACACCTTC. The J gene is TRBJ1-2, the V gene TRBV20-1, with a tentative D call TRBD1 (5 bases). Trimming pared 6 bases from V and 8 bases from J, leaving 16 bases between. The CDR3 has 12 amino acids. CDR1 is DFQATT, CDR2 SNEGSKA, per germline (reference sequence).

Many counts were recorded for this clonotype. The chain recombines TRBV29-1 with TRBJ2-1; D not certain. The CDR3 runs to 14 residues. V was clipped by 6 bases and J by 2 bases, with 14 bases between them. Germline V gene data show CDR1 as SQVTM and CDR2 as ANQGSEA. The CDR3 is CSVQTTLAYNEQFF. CDR3 nucleotides: TGCAGCGTCCAAACGACTTTGGCCTACAATGAGCAGTTCTTC.

This clonotype was counted many times. The chain links TRBV11-2 to TRBJ2-7; D is unclear. Trimming took off 5 bases at V and 0 bases at J, with 14 bases between the two ends. CDR1 and CDR2 (germline): SGHAT, FQNNGV. This CDR3 spans 15 amino acids. CDR3 residues: CASSAPRKSSYEQYF. CDR3 DNA: TGTGCCAGCAGCGCACCCAGGAAAAGCTCCTACGAGCAGTACTTC.

This clonotype was counted ten times or more. The chain joins TRBV10-1 to TRBJ2-2; TRBD1 matches at 9 bases. CDR3 length: 15 residues. The J segment lost 4 bases and the V segment lost 6 bases, leaving 6 bases of the junction unmatched. From germline, CDR1 is WNHNN and CDR2 SYGVQD (reference sequence). CDR3 residues: CASRQTGGPTGELFF. The CDR3 DNA is TGCGCCAGCAGACAGACAGGGGGGCCCACCGGGGAGCTGTTTTTT.

This clonotype showed up many times. V usage is TRBV20-1 and J usage is TRBJ2-7; D ambiguous. The germline V gene encodes CDR1 DFQATT and CDR2 SNEGSKA (reference sequence). This CDR3 region has 15 residues. Trimming removed 0 bases at V and 0 bases at J, with 12 bases between. The chain's CDR3 is CSARDPGRGSYEQYF. DNA for the CDR3: TGCAGTGCTAGAGACCCTGGACGCGGCTCCTACGAGCAGTACTTC.

This clonotype showed up many times. The J gene is TRBJ2-2, the V gene TRBV29-1; TRBD1 or TRBD2 may be the D gene (5 bases each). The ends were cut back, 6 bases at V and 3 bases at J, with 23 bases in the middle. Looked up from germline, CDR1 is SQVTM and CDR2 is ANQGSEA. The CDR3 is 17 amino acids. CDR3 sequence (DNA): TGCAGCGTATCCCATTGGACGGGAATCAGGGACACCGGGGAGCTGTTTTTT. Translated, it gives CSVSHWTGIRDTGELFF.

In this sample, this clonotype turned up many times. The chain recombines TRBV9 with TRBJ2-2; 13 bases agree with TRBD2. V was pared by 4 bases and J by 0 bases, with 3 bases of the junction left unmatched. The CDR3 runs to 17 residues. CDR1 and CDR2 (germline): SGDLS, YYNGEE. CDR3 sequence reads: CASSRTSGGPNTGELFF. The CDR3 DNA is TGTGCCAGCAGCCGGACTAGCGGGGGCCCGAACACCGGGGAGCTGTTTTTT. The complete variable domain, with remaining parts taken from reference TRBV9 and TRBJ2-2, reads DSGVTQTPKHLITATGQRVTLRCSPRSGDLSVYWYQQSLDQGLQFLIQYYNGEERAKGNILERFSAQQFPDLHSELNLSSLELGDSALYFCASSRTSGGPNTGELFFGEGSRLTVL.

This clonotype showed up many times. This CDR3 is CSAVWAIYGYTF. The CDR3 bases are TGCAGTGCTGTTTGGGCAATCTATGGCTACACCTTC. This rearrangement joins TRBV20-1 to TRBJ1-2; D remains ambiguous. In germline, CDR1 is DFQATT, CDR2 SNEGSKA (reference sequence). Trimming stripped 5 bases from V and 4 bases from J, with 11 bases between. The CDR3 covers 12 residues.

This clonotype was counted many times. The V call is TRBV5-1, the J call TRBJ2-3; the D is unclear. Germline V gene data show CDR1 as SGHRS and CDR2 as YFSETQ. Trimming removed 0 bases at V and 0 bases at J, with 8 bases between. The CDR3 contains 15 residues. The CDR3 sequence: CASSLDGTSTDTQYF. CDR3 nucleotides: TGCGCCAGCAGCTTGGACGGTACTAGCACAGATACGCAGTATTTT.

This clonotype appeared many times. One junction end does not reproduce the germline sequence, and a read error may be involved. The chain links TRBV7-7 to TRBJ2-5, with 7 bases that match TRBD2. The CDR3 has 14 residues. Germline V gives CDR1 SSHAT, CDR2 FNYEAQ (reference sequence). CDR3 amino acids: CASSLGVGGETQYF. CDR3 coding DNA: TGTGCTAGCAGCTTAGGGGTGGGGGGGGAGACCCAGTACTTC.

As concerns this clonotype: A read error may be the cause here, since a much bigger clone is one base away. The gene calls are TRBV6-5 and TRBJ2-2; a weak D match, TRBD2 (5 bases). This CDR3 comprises 15 residues. Trimming cost V 8 bases and J 6 bases, with 19 bases left between them. Germline V lookup: CDR1 MNHEY, CDR2 SVGAGI. The CDR3 DNA follows: TGTGCCAGCTCCCTGGGCGGGTGGGCGGCCGGGGAGCTGTTTTTT. It translates to CASSLGGWAAGELFF.

Ten or more counts support this clonotype. The V call is TRBV6-5, the J call TRBJ2-7, with 11 bases identical to TRBD1. The CDR3 has 17 residues. After removal of 0 bases from V and 1 base from J, the junction contained 5 bases not matched to a gene. Germline V lookup: CDR1 MNHEY, CDR2 SVGAGI. The CDR3 DNA is TGTGCCAGCAGTTACTCGAATGGACAGGGGGCTTCCTACGAGCAGTACTTC. It encodes CASSYSNGQGASYEQYF.

This clonotype was seen repeatedly, ten times or more. Written as DNA, the CDR3 is TGTGCCAGCAGTTACTCGAGCAGGGGAAGCCACGAGCAGTACTTC. Translating gives CASSYSSRGSHEQYF. The chain joins TRBV6-5 to TRBJ2-7; tentative D call: TRBD1 (6 bases). Germline CDR1 reads MNHEY; CDR2 reads SVGAGI. The V and J ends lost 0 bases and 5 bases respectively, with 14 bases between them. The CDR3 spans 15 residues.

This clonotype was recorded at least ten times. This rearrangement joins TRBV27 to TRBJ1-4; maybe TRBD1 (5 bases). Looked up from germline, CDR1 is MNHEY and CDR2 is SMNVEV (reference sequence). The CDR3 covers 14 residues. V gave up 3 bases and J gave up 5 bases, with 10 bases separating them. CDR3 bases: TGTGCCAGCAGTTTGGGGGGAGTGAATGAAAAACTGTTTTTT. It encodes CASSLGGVNEKLFF.

This clonotype was seen at least ten times. This sequence joins TRBV5-1 and TRBJ2-1; TRBD1 matches at 9 bases. CDR1 and CDR2 from the germline V gene are SGHRS and YFSETQ. The CDR3 contains 16 residues. Trimming at V came to 6 bases and at J to 2 bases, leaving 9 bases not matched to a gene. CDR3 sequence: CASTEWGDRAYNEQFF. CDR3 DNA: TGCGCCAGCACCGAATGGGGGGACAGGGCCTACAATGAGCAGTTCTTC. The full variable domain, rest sourced from reference TRBV5-1 and TRBJ2-1, is KAGVTQTPRYLIKTRGQQVTLSCSPISGHRSVSWYQQTPGQGLQFLFEYFSETQRNKGNFPGRFSGRQFSNSRSEMNVSTLELGDSALYLCASTEWGDRAYNEQFFGPGTRLTVL.

This clonotype was recorded at least ten times. Because it lacks the conserved phenylalanine or tryptophan at the end, this CDR3 is likely a read error. Because the CDR3's place on the DNA is in doubt, the DNA is left out and the CDR3 is given as listed by TCRdb. This chain connects TRBV12-3 or TRBV12-4 to TRBJ2-7. The length of the CDR3 is 13 amino acids, counting both ends. CDR3 residues: CASSLAGYLVHTL.

This clonotype came up many times. The chain uses TRBV6-5 and TRBJ2-7; TRBD1 or TRBD2 may be the D gene (6 bases each). The V gene lost 8 bases and the J gene lost 3 bases, with 20 bases spanning the gap. The germline V gene encodes CDR1 MNHEY and CDR2 SVGAGI. The CDR3 spans 15 residues. CDR3 loop: CASSNGGQGLYEQYF. The CDR3 bases are TGTGCCAGCTCGAACGGGGGCCAAGGACTCTACGAGCAGTACTTC.

This clonotype was observed at least ten times. The chain uses TRBV6-5 and TRBJ2-7; no firm D call. The CDR3 extends over 18 amino acids. The germline CDR1 and CDR2 sequences are MNHEY and SVGAGI. Trimming took off 0 bases at V and 6 bases at J, with 24 bases between the two ends. The CDR3 DNA sequence: TGTGCCAGCAGTTACTCTTTCCGTGGCGGAAGTACTAAAGCCGAGCAGTACTTC. Translated, it gives CASSYSFRGGSTKAEQYF.

This clonotype appeared many times. The chain joins TRBV5-5 to TRBJ2-5; TRBD2 matches 12 bases. V was clipped by 1 base and J by 5 bases; unmatched bases: 9. CDR1 is SGHKS and CDR2 is YYEKEE in the germline V gene (reference sequence). The CDR3 totals 17 residues. This CDR3 reads CASSLPGLAGGLETQYF. As DNA, the CDR3 is TGTGCCAGCAGCTTGCCAGGCCTAGCGGGGGGGCTGGAGACCCAGTACTTC. Combining the CDR3 with reference TRBV5-5 and TRBJ2-5 gives the whole variable domain DAGVTQSPTHLIKTRGQQVTLRCSPISGHKSVSWYQQVLGQGPQFIFQYYEKEERGRGNFPDRFSARQFPNYSSELNVNALLLGDSALYLCASSLPGLAGGLETQYFGPGTRLLVL.

This chain connects TRBV28 to TRBJ2-7; D uncertain. The CDR3 totals 14 residues. V was clipped by 4 bases and J by 5 bases, with 15 bases between them. Germline V gene lookup returns CDR1 MDHEN and CDR2 SYDVKM. The CDR3, as DNA: TGTGCCAGCAGTTCCCCCCCCACTACGCACGAGCAGTACTTC. It translates to CASSSPPTTHEQYF.

This clonotype was seen many times. The rearrangement uses TRBV20-1 and TRBJ1-6; tentatively, D is TRBD1 (5 bases). CDR3 length: 15 amino acids. Germline CDR1 DFQATT, CDR2 SNEGSKA (reference sequence). Between the trimmed V and J ends, which lost 6 bases and 0 bases, there was a span of 12 bases. CDR3 amino acids: CSALDRPSYNSPLHF. CDR3 nucleotides: TGCAGTGCCCTCGACAGACCCTCCTATAATTCACCCCTCCACTTT.